This T cell receptor (beta chain) was recorded in a study of vaccination and CD4 T cells after COVID-19. The overall study: Convalescent donors totaled six males and four females, including two who were Hispanic. The cells were exposed to overlapping spike peptides originating from SARS-CoV-2, HCoV-NL63, HCoV-OC43 and HCoV-229E for stimulation.

Worth noting for this clonotype: Its antigen remains unidentified.

Cultured CD4+ T cell DNA underwent sequencing with the Oncomine TCR Beta short-read assay. A single record per CDR3 protein comes from TCRdb applying MiXCR to the PCR reads. Of more than 20,000 distinct CDR3 sequences listed, under 55% are singletons. Treatment specified: approximately 10-day PBMC culture with coronavirus spike peptide pools or control peptides (ViraFEST assay). Antigen-specific T cells were expanded with peptide pools by ViraFEST, and TCRs were then sequenced. This CDR3 is built from 13 residues. CDR1 is MNHNS and CDR2 is SASEGT in the germline V gene. V was pared by 6 bases and J by 7 bases, with 15 bases between.

The TCR comes from a human donor who had recovered from COVID-19. The V and J genes are TRBV6-1 and TRBJ1-2; D possibly corresponds to TRBD1 (6 bases). The sample comprised CD4+ T cells from blood, cultured in vitro. The CDR3 nucleotides read TGTGCCAGCAGCCCAGGGGAAGGCCGTGGCTACACCTTC. The encoded protein is CASSPGEGRGYTF.